This T cell receptor (beta chain) was found in a study of cytomegalovirus exposure and HLA in healthy donors. Study-level results: Reportedly, a later analysis found an Asian-associated ancestry cluster had fewer N-insertions than the approximately 640-donor mean.

From germline, CDR1 is SGHRS and CDR2 YFSETQ. Trimming took 0 bases from V and 7 from J; bases not matched to a gene: 7. The CDR3 runs to 15 residues. This PCR relied on a set of 60 Vbeta primers and 13 Jbeta primers. In the study's own analysis: Among the unique TCR beta chains that a later analysis counted, some 73 million in all, roughly 11 million were shared. Some clones are missing from TCRdb's copy, which holds only in-frame ones; the method was immunoSEQ multiplex PCR. D and trimming were read from the DNA, whereas the V and J calls and clone size are those reported in that table. The sample has about 130,000 clones, approximately 80% seen once. As regards this clone: As yet, its antigen is unknown.

This sequence was found in a man between 25 and 39 years old in good health and CMV-seronegative. Source material: PBMCs. The chain links TRBV5-1 to TRBJ1-5; 7 bases are shared with TRBD1. The DNA of the CDR3 is TGCGCCAGCAGCTTGGCCGGGACAGTCTTACAGCCCCAGCATTTT. It codes for CASSLAGTVLQPQHF. The whole variable domain, filled in from reference TRBV5-1 and TRBJ1-5, reads KAGVTQTPRYLIKTRGQQVTLSCSPISGHRSVSWYQQTPGQGLQFLFEYFSETQRNKGNFPGRFSGRQFSNSRSEMNVSTLELGDSALYLCASSLAGTVLQPQHFGDGTRLSIL.